Below, one T cell receptor (beta chain) is given with its context. The data were produced by immunoSEQ multiplex PCR, yet TCRdb's version contains in-frame clones alone and is incomplete. This repertoire shows 60,000 or so clones, 89% found once; its top ten account for 1.6%. The data derive from a study of blood T cell repertoires in COVID-19. Overall study context: Sample material is recorded as cDNA or gDNA derived from T cells, B-cell-depleted T cells, or PBMCs.

V was pared by 4 bases and J by 4 bases, with 8 bases of the junction left unmatched. CDR3 length: 15 amino acids. Germline V gives CDR1 SGHRS, CDR2 YFSETQ. The sequenced sample consisted of peripheral blood. The chain couples TRBV5-1 to TRBJ1-2; 9 bases align to TRBD1. The receptor was derived from a man between 60 and 75 years old with acute or convalescent COVID-19. The CDR3 region has the DNA TGCGCCAGCAGCCCGGGGGACAGGGCCTTCTATGGCTACACCTTC. Protein sequence: CASSPGDRAFYGYTF.